This T cell receptor beta chain was obtained from a study of cytomegalovirus exposure and HLA in healthy donors. About the study: In a later analysis, the 120 or so validation repertoires were reported to have used the same platform as the 650 to 800 first-cohort repertoires.

Assay used: immunoSEQ multiplex PCR; TCRdb lists only in-frame clones, some missing. The data show about 88,000 clones, about 96% seen once. With 0 bases removed from V and 0 bases from J, the gap between germline ends came to 12 bases. CDR3 length equals 17 residues. Germline V gene sequence: CDR1 SGDLS, CDR2 YYNGEE. The chain recombines TRBV9 with TRBJ2-2, with a possible D match to TRBD1 (6 bases). The receptor comes from a man aged 18 to 29 in good health and CMV-seronegative. The sample was PBMCs. The CDR3 coding sequence is TGTGCCAGCAGCGTAGTGGCAGGGGCAGCGAACACCGGGGAGCTGTTTTTT. This encodes CASSVVAGAANTGELFF.